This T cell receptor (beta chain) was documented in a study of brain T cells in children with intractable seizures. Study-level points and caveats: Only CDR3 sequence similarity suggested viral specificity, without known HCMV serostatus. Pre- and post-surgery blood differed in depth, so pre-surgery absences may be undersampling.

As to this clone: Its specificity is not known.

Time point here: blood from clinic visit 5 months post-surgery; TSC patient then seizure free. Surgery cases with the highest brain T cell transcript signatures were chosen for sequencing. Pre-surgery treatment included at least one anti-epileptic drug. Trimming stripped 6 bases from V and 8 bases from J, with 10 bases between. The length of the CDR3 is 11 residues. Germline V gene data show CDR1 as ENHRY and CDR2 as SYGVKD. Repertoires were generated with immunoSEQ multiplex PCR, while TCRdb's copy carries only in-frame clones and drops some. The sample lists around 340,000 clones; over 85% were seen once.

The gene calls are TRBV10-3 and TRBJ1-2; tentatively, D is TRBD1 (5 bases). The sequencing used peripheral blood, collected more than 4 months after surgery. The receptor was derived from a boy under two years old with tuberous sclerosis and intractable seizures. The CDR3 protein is CAIREGKGYTF. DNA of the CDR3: TGTGCCATCAGAGAGGGGAAGGGCTACACCTTC.